These 28 T cell receptor beta chains were all obtained from the same sample, sequenced in a study of cytomegalovirus exposure and HLA in healthy donors. Data came from immunoSEQ multiplex PCR; TCRdb stores just in-frame clones and leaves some out. The data show 60,000 to 85,000 clones, 96% seen once. Sequences were obtained from PBMCs. These receptors came from a woman aged 18 to 35 in good health and CMV-seropositive.

The chain carries TRBV30 and TRBJ2-5; TRBD1 matches 9 bases. V trimming: 1 base; J trimming: 5 bases; junction bases outside the gene matches: 5. The CDR3 sequence is 14 residues long. CDR1 is GTSNPN, CDR2 SVGIG, per germline (reference sequence). The CDR3 DNA reads TGTGCCTGGAGTGGTACAGGGGGCTTGGAGACCCAGTACTTC. As protein: CAWSGTGGLETQYF.

J is TRBJ1-1 and V is TRBV9; 10 bases match TRBD1. J gave up 0 bases and V 0 bases, and 5 bases lay outside the gene matches. The CDR3 runs 17 residues. CDR1 is SGDLS, CDR2 YYNGEE, per germline. The CDR3, as DNA: TGTGCCAGCAGCGTAGAAGTGGGACAGGGGATGAACACTGAAGCTTTCTTT. Translating it yields CASSVEVGQGMNTEAFF.

J is TRBJ2-2 and V is TRBV28; D remains ambiguous. The CDR3 is made up of 13 amino acids. From germline, CDR1 is MDHEN and CDR2 SYDVKM. V was cut by 4 bases and J by 2 bases, with 5 bases left in between. The CDR3 loop reads CASSYYNTGELFF. CDR3 coding DNA: TGTGCCAGCAGTTACTATAACACCGGGGAGCTGTTTTTT.

The rearrangement uses TRBV27 and TRBJ2-2, with TRBD2 identical over 7 bases. CDR3 length: 16 residues. The V gene end was trimmed by 5 bases and the J gene end by 1 base; junction bases not matched to a gene: 7. Looked up from germline, CDR1 is MNHEY and CDR2 is SMNVEV (reference sequence). CDR3 protein: CASSPLTSLNTGELFF. The CDR3, as DNA: TGTGCCAGCAGTCCTCTGACTAGCCTGAACACCGGGGAGCTGTTTTTT.

For the CDR3, the DNA is TGTGCCTGGAGTGTCGGCCGGAACTCCCGGGGTGAAAAACTGTTTTTT. Protein product: CAWSVGRNSRGEKLFF. This rearrangement joins TRBV30 to TRBJ1-4; D remains unclear. The CDR3 is 16 amino acids. V lost 0 bases to trimming and J lost 7 bases, with 18 bases between them. Germline V gives CDR1 GTSNPN, CDR2 SVGIG (reference sequence).

The genes are TRBV4-1 and TRBJ1-5; 8 nucleotides line up with TRBD1. Germline lookup yields CDR1 MGHRA and CDR2 YSYEKL. The CDR3 runs to 16 residues. Trimming took 2 bases from V and 7 from J; bases not matched to a gene: 10. In DNA form, the CDR3 reads TGCGCCAGCAGCCAAACCCAGGACAGGGAGGGGCAGCCCCAGCATTTT. Its translation: CASSQTQDREGQPQHF.

The CDR3 is CASSHVFGRRTGELFF. CDR3 bases: TGCGCCAGCAGCCATGTCTTCGGAAGGAGGACCGGGGAGCTGTTTTTT. The chain combines TRBV4-1 with TRBJ2-2, with a possible D match to TRBD2 (5 bases). The ends were cut back, 3 bases at V and 5 bases at J, with 16 bases in the middle. The CDR3 has 16 residues. Germline CDR1 and CDR2: MGHRA and YSYEKL.

The chain couples TRBV7-9 to TRBJ2-7; D is possibly TRBD1 (6 bases). CDR1 and CDR2 from the germline V gene are SEHNR and FQNEAQ (reference sequence). The CDR3 loop spans 15 amino acids. V gave up 2 bases and J gave up 0 bases, with 11 bases separating them. The CDR3 reads CASSLRTGSSYEQYF. In DNA form, the CDR3 reads TGTGCCAGCAGCTTAAGAACAGGGAGCTCCTACGAGCAGTACTTC. Full variable domain (rest looked up from reference TRBV7-9 and TRBJ2-7): DTGVSQNPRHKITKRGQNVTFRCDPISEHNRLYWYRQTLGQGPEFLTYFQNEAQLEKSRLLSDRFSAERPKGSFSTLEIQRTEQGDSAMYLCASSLRTGSSYEQYFGPGTRLTVT.

The chain carries TRBV7-8 and TRBJ1-5; D remains ambiguous. The CDR3 sequence is 17 residues long. The V gene's germline CDR1 is SGHVS and CDR2 FQNEAQ. Trimming removed 5 bases from V and 8 bases from J, with 25 bases in between. The CDR3 coding sequence is TGTGCCAGCAGCCGACTCGGTTCTGAAGGTGCCGAAAAGCCCCAGCATTTT. As protein: CASSRLGSEGAEKPQHF.

The chain joins TRBV10-2 to TRBJ2-1; D possibly corresponds to TRBD2 (5 bases). The V and J ends lost 7 bases and 6 bases respectively, with 7 bases between them. Germline V CDR1 and CDR2: WSHSY, SAAADI. This CDR3 region has 11 residues. CDR3 bases: TGCGCCAGCACCGGACTCAATGAGCAGTTCTTC. Its translation: CASTGLNEQFF.

The gene calls are TRBV29-1 and TRBJ2-3; 7 nucleotides line up with TRBD1. This CDR3 spans 14 amino acids. The germline V gene has CDR1 SQVTM and CDR2 ANQGSEA. Trimming cost V 5 bases and J 3 bases; bases outside gene matches: 8. The CDR3 sequence: CSVPTGVTTDTQYF. In DNA, the CDR3 is TGCAGCGTTCCCACAGGGGTTACGACAGATACGCAGTATTTT.

This clone was seen only once. CDR3 loop: CAWSGKLVVRETQYF. The CDR3 bases are TGTGCCTGGAGTGGAAAACTAGTCGTTCGAGAGACCCAGTACTTC. This sequence joins TRBV30 and TRBJ2-5; D may be TRBD2 (5 bases). Germline CDR1 GTSNPN, CDR2 SVGIG (reference sequence). Trimming pared 1 base from V and 4 bases from J, leaving 16 bases between. The CDR3 runs 15 residues.

The chain has TRBV7-9 and TRBJ2-3, with a weak D call TRBD2 (6 bases). The CDR3 is 14 residues long. V was shortened by 3 bases and J by 2 bases, with 9 bases between the two germline ends. Looked up from germline, CDR1 is SEHNR and CDR2 is FQNEAQ (reference sequence). CDR3 DNA sequence: TGTGCCAGCAGCTTCGGGAGCATCACAGATACGCAGTATTTT. This encodes CASSFGSITDTQYF.

The gene calls are TRBV4-3 and TRBJ2-7; a weak D match, TRBD2 (6 bases). V was pared by 5 bases and J by 5 bases, with 19 bases between. The CDR3 has 15 amino acids. Looked up from germline, CDR1 is LGHNA and CDR2 is YSLEER. The CDR3 is CASSADTGRDDEQYF. In DNA form, the CDR3 reads TGCGCCAGCAGCGCAGATACCGGGAGAGACGACGAGCAGTACTTC.

This chain links TRBV29-1 with TRBJ2-2; D remains ambiguous. Germline V gene sequence: CDR1 SQVTM, CDR2 ANQGSEA. Trimming took off 4 bases at V and 6 bases at J, with 9 bases between the two ends. The CDR3 has 12 amino acids. CDR3 sequence: CSVVDTSGELFF. CDR3 coding DNA: TGCAGCGTTGTTGACACATCCGGGGAGCTGTTTTTT.

The chain links TRBV29-1 to TRBJ2-1; D is unresolved. V was trimmed by 3 bases and J by 2 bases, leaving 5 bases between them. Germline CDR1 and CDR2: SQVTM and ANQGSEA. CDR3 length: 12 amino acids. CDR3 region: CSVEAAYNEQFF. The CDR3 DNA reads TGCAGCGTTGAGGCGGCCTACAATGAGCAGTTCTTC.

The J gene is TRBJ1-2, the V gene TRBV9; the match to TRBD1 covers 8 bases. This CDR3 spans 18 amino acids. J was trimmed by 4 bases and V by 3 bases; bases with no gene match: 17. Per the germline V gene, CDR1 is SGDLS and CDR2 is YYNGEE. The DNA of the CDR3 is TGTGCCAGCAGCGCAGAGACAGGGGTTAAACGGGCAGGCTATGGCTACACCTTC. Translating gives CASSAETGVKRAGYGYTF.

This chain joins TRBV2 and TRBJ2-3, with D perhaps matching TRBD2 (5 bases). The CDR3 consists of 16 residues. Trimming removed 6 bases from V and 2 bases from J, with 18 bases in between. In germline, CDR1 is SNHLY, CDR2 FYNNEI. Written as DNA, the CDR3 is TGTGCCAGCAGGGCGTCTAGCACGATTACCACAGATACGCAGTATTTT. This translates into CASRASSTITTDTQYF. The complete variable domain, with remaining parts taken from reference TRBV2 and TRBJ2-3, reads EPEVTQTPSHQVTQMGQEVILRCVPISNHLYFYWYRQILGQKVEFLVSFYNNEISEKSEIFDDQFSVERPDGSNFTLKIRSTKLEDSAMYFCASRASSTITTDTQYFGPGTRLTVL.

The rearrangement uses TRBV29-1 and TRBJ1-1; TRBD1 matches 7 bases. In germline, CDR1 is SQVTM, CDR2 ANQGSEA. The CDR3 contains 12 residues. With 7 bases clipped from V and 4 bases from J, the junction kept 6 bases outside the gene matches. CDR3 sequence reads: CSDQTGSTEAFF. DNA for the CDR3: TGCAGCGACCAGACAGGGTCCACTGAAGCTTTCTTT. Variable domain in full (rest from reference TRBV29-1 and TRBJ1-1): SAVISQKPSRDICQRGTSLTIQCQVDSQVTMMFWYRQQPGQSLTLIATANQGSEATYESGFVIDKFPISRPNLTFSTLTVSNMSPEDSSIYLCSDQTGSTEAFFGQGTRLTVV.

The gene calls are TRBV7-8 and TRBJ1-1; a possible D gene is TRBD1 (6 bases). This CDR3 has 18 residues. Trimming removed 2 bases from V and 0 bases from J, with 19 bases in between. CDR1 is SGHVS, CDR2 FQNEAQ, per germline. CDR3 nucleotide sequence: TGTGCCAGCAGCTTAAGGGGGACCGGACGGCGAATGAACACTGAAGCTTTCTTT. Its protein is CASSLRGTGRRMNTEAFF. Drawing the rest from reference TRBV7-8 and TRBJ1-1, the complete variable domain is GAGVSQSPRYKVAKRGQDVALRCDPISGHVSLFWYQQALGQGPEFLTYFQNEAQLDKSGLPSDRFFAERPEGSVSTLKIQRTQQEDSAVYLCASSLRGTGRRMNTEAFFGQGTRLTVV.

The chain links TRBV27 to TRBJ1-6; no reliable D call. CDR1 is MNHEY, CDR2 SMNVEV, per germline (reference sequence). Trimming took off 5 bases at V and 5 bases at J, with 19 bases between the two ends. The length of the CDR3 is 17 residues. CDR3 coding DNA: TGTGCCAGCAGTCCCCGGGTTCACAAGCTCAATAATTCACCCCTCCACTTT. Translated: CASSPRVHKLNNSPLHF.

The CDR3 spells CASSSEGGYGYTF. As DNA, the CDR3 is TGTGCCAGCAGCTCGGAAGGCGGGTATGGCTACACCTTC. The chain recombines TRBV7-2 with TRBJ1-2; D ambiguous. The germline V and J ends were trimmed by 4 bases and 5 bases, with 11 bases remaining between them. The CDR3 has 13 amino acids. Germline CDR1 SGHTA, CDR2 FQGNSA.

This sequence joins TRBV5-4 and TRBJ2-7, with TRBD2 identical over 10 bases. Germline CDR1 and CDR2: SGHNT and YYREEE (reference sequence). V lost 0 bases and J lost 2; bases outside the gene matches: 5. This CDR3 comprises 16 residues. The CDR3 sequence: CASSLAGLADTYEQYF. The CDR3 nucleotides read TGTGCCAGCAGCTTGGCCGGACTAGCGGATACCTACGAGCAGTACTTC. The entire variable domain, with the rest obtained from reference TRBV5-4 and TRBJ2-7, is as follows: ETGVTQSPTHLIKTRGQQVTLRCSSQSGHNTVSWYQQALGQGPQFIFQYYREEENGRGNFPPRFSGLQFPNYSSELNVNALELDDSALYLCASSLAGLADTYEQYFGPGTRLTVT.

V gene TRBV29-1 combines with J gene TRBJ2-1, with 7 bases that match TRBD2. Looked up from germline, CDR1 is SQVTM and CDR2 is ANQGSEA. The CDR3 loop spans 17 amino acids. The V gene end was trimmed by 1 base and the J gene end by 0 bases; junction bases not matched to a gene: 9. In DNA form, the CDR3 reads TGCAGCGTTGAAGGTGGGACTACTCACAGCTCCTACAATGAGCAGTTCTTC. Its translation: CSVEGGTTHSSYNEQFF.

The chain employs TRBV11-2 and TRBJ1-1; D is ambiguous. Germline CDR1 reads SGHAT; CDR2 reads FQNNGV. The CDR3 loop spans 13 amino acids. The V end was cut by 8 bases, the J end by 2 bases, with 12 bases between. DNA for the CDR3: TGTGCCAGCCACGTTAGAGTTAACACTGAAGCTTTCTTT. Translation gives CASHVRVNTEAFF.

The chain recombines TRBV9 with TRBJ2-7; TRBD2 matches at 10 bases. Germline-derived CDR1 and CDR2 are SGDLS and YYNGEE. The CDR3 has 14 residues. J gave up 1 base and V 4 bases, and 2 bases lay outside the gene matches. CDR3 loop: CASSPSGSSYEQYF. The DNA for the CDR3 is TGTGCCAGCAGCCCTAGCGGGAGTTCCTACGAGCAGTACTTC.

The rearrangement uses TRBV11-2 and TRBJ2-7; D unresolved. With 0 bases removed from V and 7 bases from J, the gap between germline ends came to 10 bases. The CDR3 covers 13 residues. Germline V gene lookup returns CDR1 SGHAT and CDR2 FQNNGV. CDR3 nucleotides: TGTGCCAGCAGCTTAGATTCCCCTATGGAGCAGTACTTC. Its protein is CASSLDSPMEQYF.

The chain combines TRBV15 with TRBJ2-3; 11 bases agree with TRBD2. This CDR3 is built from 16 residues. Germline values: CDR1 LNHNV, CDR2 YYDKDF (reference sequence). J was trimmed by 2 bases and V by 1 base; bases with no gene match: 2. The CDR3 DNA is TGTGCCACCAGCAGAGTGGGACTAGCGGTCACAGATACGCAGTATTTT. Its translation is CATSRVGLAVTDTQYF.